A single sample is the source of the 8 T cell receptor beta chains below, sequenced in a study of blood T cells in healthy people across ages. The authors ran a second PCR of 7 to 11 cycles using a sample-barcoded 5' primer and a J-beta primer mix. TCRdb itself ran the 5' RACE reads through MiXCR, one entry per CDR3 protein. The sample lists approximately 1.5 million distinct CDR3 sequences, approximately 43% occurring once. The sequenced sample consisted of blood. The origin of the receptors is a woman under 30 in good health.

This clonotype was found a few times. The chain employs TRBV28 and TRBJ1-2; TRBD1 matches at 8 bases. This CDR3 comprises 14 residues. The V and J ends lost 6 bases and 4 bases, in that order; junction bases with no gene match: 7. CDR1 MDHEN and CDR2 SYDVKM come from the germline V gene. CDR3 nucleotide sequence: TGTGCCAGCAGGACCTCCGGACAGGGCTATGGCTACACCTTC. This codes for CASRTSGQGYGYTF.

The chain recombines TRBV10-3 with TRBJ2-1; 10 bases align to TRBD2. V lost 5 bases, J lost 6 bases, and 4 bases stayed unmatched. The length of the CDR3 is 14 residues. Germline CDR1 ENHRY, CDR2 SYGVKD. As DNA, the CDR3 is TGTGCCATCAGTCCCGGGACTAGCGCCAATGAGCAGTTCTTC. Its translation: CAISPGTSANEQFF.

The V gene is TRBV7-8, the J gene TRBJ1-1, with unresolved D. V lost 5 bases and J lost 5, with 9 bases in between. The CDR3 is made up of 12 amino acids. Germline CDR1 SGHVS, CDR2 FQNEAQ. CDR3 protein: CASSNLGTEAFF. CDR3 bases: TGTGCCAGCAGCAACCTAGGGACTGAAGCTTTCTTT.

This clonotype occurred a few times. The chain recombines TRBV2 with TRBJ1-1; D is unresolved. The CDR3 has 12 amino acids. V dropped 10 bases and J dropped 1 base, with 10 bases sitting between them. Germline loops: CDR1 SNHLY, CDR2 FYNNEI. The CDR3 loop is CATTGENTEAFF. CDR3 nucleotides: TGTGCCACCACTGGGGAGAACACTGAAGCTTTCTTT.

The chain carries TRBV9 and TRBJ2-3; 9 bases fit TRBD2. CDR1 is SGDLS, CDR2 YYNGEE, per germline. The V and J ends lost 4 bases and 12 bases, in that order; junction bases with no gene match: 18. The CDR3 spans 16 residues. In DNA form, the CDR3 reads TGTGCCAGCAGCCCGATAGCGGGGGCCCCGTCGCGTTCCCAGTATTTT. Its protein product is CASSPIAGAPSRSQYF.

This clonotype showed up just a few times. The V call is TRBV12-3 or TRBV12-4, the J call TRBJ2-5; D unresolved. The J call could be wrong; TRBJ2-7 is a better fit for the DNA end. The CDR3 has 12 amino acids. The CDR3 DNA reads as TGTGCCAGCAGTTTAGCGCTGTTCGAGCAGTACTTC. Translated, it gives CASSLALFEQYF.

The rearrangement links TRBV6-2 or TRBV6-3 to TRBJ2-4; TRBD2 aligns across 7 bases. V was clipped by 8 bases and J by 1 base; unmatched bases: 8. Germline loops: CDR1 MNHEY, CDR2 SVGEGT. The CDR3 runs to 15 residues. The CDR3: CASGRADVAKNIQYF. CDR3 in DNA: TGTGCCAGCGGGAGGGCCGATGTGGCCAAAAACATTCAGTACTTC.

This sequence joins TRBV10-3 and TRBJ1-2; no firm D call. The CDR3 has 13 amino acids. Trimming stripped 0 bases from V and 3 bases from J, with 5 bases between. Germline CDR1 ENHRY, CDR2 SYGVKD. DNA of the CDR3: TGTGCCATCAGTGAGTCGAGCGACTATGGCTACACCTTC. Protein sequence: CAISESSDYGYTF.